This TCR beta chain was obtained from a study of CD8+ T cells in alopecia areata. Study details: Scoring of treated patients' severity used the percentage of affected scalp area.

TCR sequencing used cDNA made by reverse transcription of extracted RNA. The data were produced by immunoSEQ multiplex PCR, yet TCRdb's version contains in-frame clones alone and is incomplete. The sample has about 180,000 clones, 50% to 65% seen once. Points from the study as a whole: Many expanded lesional clones remained in scalp and blood on tofacitinib. Scalp clonality and expanded CD8+ clones among the top 100 were significantly decreased by tofacitinib.

Germline V CDR1 and CDR2: MNHNS, SASEGT. Trimming left V 7 bases short and J 3 bases short, with 16 bases between. The CDR3 contains 15 residues. On this clone: Its antigen is as yet unknown.

Sample treatment: oral pan-JAK inhibitor, 5-10 mg twice daily. As part of sample collection, lesional scalp punch biopsies and peripheral blood were taken from alopecia areata patients. Sample: CD8+ T cells sorted from blood, taken at week 24, from a patient treated with tofacitinib. The chain links TRBV6-1 to TRBJ1-5; no reliable D call. The receptor's source is a human donor with alopecia areata. This CDR3 is CASIPGPGINQPQHF. In nucleotides, the CDR3 is TGTGCCAGCATTCCCGGGCCGGGGATCAATCAGCCCCAGCATTTT.